One sample yielded the 14 T cell receptor beta chains listed below, sequenced in a study of early T cells in non-severe SARS-CoV-2 infection. TCRdb re-called the 5' RACE reads through MiXCR, storing one row per CDR3 protein. The sample yields about 85,000 distinct CDR3 sequences, over 13% seen once. The sequenced sample was whole blood. These receptors were collected from an adult who was a healthcare worker with PCR-confirmed SARS-CoV-2 infection or an uninfected control (not recorded which).

Only a few counts were recorded for this clonotype. The chain joins TRBV4-2 to TRBJ2-7, with unresolved D. The CDR3 extends over 15 amino acids. CDR1 and CDR2 from the germline V gene are LGHNA and YNFKEQ. The ends were cut back, 0 bases at V and 1 base at J, with 10 bases in the middle. The CDR3 sequence is CASSQDATWSYEQYF. Written as DNA, the CDR3 is TGTGCCAGCAGCCAAGACGCGACATGGTCCTACGAGCAGTACTTC.

This clonotype was picked up a small number of times. The rearrangement links TRBV5-3 to TRBJ1-1; D not resolved. TRBV5-3 is assigned to the ORF class and has an uncertain function. Trimming left V 5 bases short and J 1 base short, with 9 bases between. This CDR3 spans 13 amino acids. The CDR3 DNA is TGTGCCAGAAGTCGGGCTTCGAACACTGAAGCTTTCTTT. This codes for CARSRASNTEAFF.

The sample holds a few counts of this clonotype. This rearrangement joins TRBV20-1 to TRBJ1-2; 9 bases fit TRBD1. Germline loops: CDR1 DFQATT, CDR2 SNEGSKA (reference sequence). V shed 6 bases, J shed 5 bases, and the junction held 13 bases outside the gene matches. The CDR3 totals 15 residues. The CDR3 here is CSANTRDRVIYGYTF. DNA of the CDR3: TGCAGTGCCAACACCCGGGACAGGGTCATTTATGGCTACACCTTC.

This clonotype was detected a few times. The rearrangement uses TRBV7-9 and TRBJ2-1, with D unclear. Germline V gene lookup returns CDR1 SEHNR and CDR2 FQNEAQ (reference sequence). The CDR3 contains 12 residues. Trimming left V 5 bases short and J 7 bases short, with 9 bases between. The CDR3 reads CASSPALNEQFF. The CDR3 coding sequence is TGTGCCAGCAGCCCCGCTTTGAATGAGCAGTTCTTC.

J is TRBJ2-7 and V is TRBV29-1, with 11 bases matching TRBD2. The CDR3 sequence is 19 residues long. V was clipped by 4 bases and J by 3 bases; unmatched bases: 20. Germline CDR1 SQVTM, CDR2 ANQGSEA. The CDR3 region is CSVVGVYSSHGTSGYEQYF. The CDR3 DNA sequence: TGCAGCGTTGTCGGGGTATACTCTTCCCATGGGACTAGCGGCTACGAGCAGTACTTC.

This clonotype was found many times. The chain uses TRBV7-7 and TRBJ2-7; 7 positions agree with TRBD1. Germline V gives CDR1 SSHAT, CDR2 FNYEAQ (reference sequence). The V and J ends lost 5 bases and 5 bases, in that order; junction bases with no gene match: 9. This CDR3 is built from 14 residues. The CDR3 coding sequence is TGTGCCAGCAGCCTGACAGGGCACGGCGACGAGCAGTACTTC. This translates into CASSLTGHGDEQYF.

This clonotype has just a few counts. The chain links TRBV5-1 to TRBJ2-2; 7 positions agree with TRBD2. J was trimmed by 6 bases and V by 5 bases; bases with no gene match: 10. The germline gives CDR1 SGHRS, CDR2 YFSETQ. This CDR3 is 15 amino acids long. The CDR3 DNA reads TGCGCCAGCAGACCGACTAGCCTAGCGGCCGGGGAGCTGTTTTTT. It codes for CASRPTSLAAGELFF.

This clonotype was detected a few times. This chain connects TRBV9 to TRBJ2-7; the D gene is possibly TRBD1 (6 bases). The CDR3 is 14 residues long. Germline values: CDR1 SGDLS, CDR2 YYNGEE. V was cut by 6 bases and J by 2 bases, with 15 bases left in between. The CDR3 sequence: CASTPGTTTYEQYF. DNA of the CDR3: TGTGCCAGCACCCCCGGGACAACGACCTACGAGCAGTACTTC.

The rearrangement joins TRBV11-3 to TRBJ2-1; a weak D match, TRBD2 (5 bases). V dropped 4 bases and J dropped 10 bases, with 8 bases sitting between them. CDR1 is SGHNT, CDR2 YENEEA, per germline. There are 11 residues in the CDR3. CDR3 loop: CASSSTGEQFF. The CDR3 region has the DNA TGTGCCAGCAGCTCGACGGGGGAGCAGTTCTTC.

J is TRBJ2-7 and V is TRBV29-1; weak D call: TRBD1 (5 bases). Between the trimmed V and J ends, which lost 6 bases and 6 bases, there was a span of 24 bases. This CDR3 is 15 amino acids long. CDR1 and CDR2 from the germline V gene are SQVTM and ANQGSEA. CDR3 in amino acids: CSVTHLQERHGEQYF. The CDR3 DNA reads as TGCAGCGTCACACACTTACAGGAAAGGCATGGCGAGCAGTACTTC.

This chain joins TRBV10-3 and TRBJ2-5; a possible D gene is TRBD2 (5 bases). The V gene's germline CDR1 is ENHRY and CDR2 SYGVKD. Trimming stripped 4 bases from V and 7 bases from J, with 13 bases between. The CDR3 has 13 residues. CDR3 nucleotide sequence: TGTGCCATCAGTGGACCTAACCGGGGGACCCAGTACTTC. Translation gives CAISGPNRGTQYF.

This clonotype was seen at least ten times. The CDR3 region is CAGGWRAFF. The CDR3 nucleotides read TGTGCCGGGGGCTGGCGGGCTTTCTTT. The rearrangement joins TRBV2 to TRBJ1-1, with D possibly matching TRBD1 (6 bases). Germline V gene lookup returns CDR1 SNHLY and CDR2 FYNNEI. CDR3 length equals 9 residues. The germline V and J ends were trimmed by 11 bases and 11 bases, with 12 bases remaining between them.

This clonotype was picked up a small number of times. This chain links TRBV15 with TRBJ2-7; D is undetermined. Trimming cost V 1 base and J 1 base, with 5 bases left between them. The CDR3 is made up of 13 amino acids. CDR1 is LNHNV, CDR2 YYDKDF, per germline (reference sequence). The chain's CDR3 is CATSRGSSYEQYF. DNA of the CDR3: TGTGCCACCAGCAGAGGATCTTCCTACGAGCAGTACTTC.

This clonotype has only a few counts. This chain connects TRBV5-6 to TRBJ2-3, with a tentative D call TRBD2 (6 bases). Germline-derived CDR1 and CDR2 are SGHDT and YYEEEE. The CDR3 runs to 14 residues. Trimming shortened V by 1 base and J by 5 bases, and 11 bases separated the two germline ends. The CDR3, as DNA: TGTGCCAGCAGCTTGAGGGGAGGTAGAGATACGCAGTATTTT. Amino acids: CASSLRGGRDTQYF.